A selection of T cell receptor beta chains follows, all from one sample in a study of blood T cell repertoires in COVID-19. The data were produced by immunoSEQ multiplex PCR, yet TCRdb's version contains in-frame clones alone and is incomplete. The sample records over 250,000 clones, around 85% being singletons. Sample: peripheral blood. All receptors come from a human donor with COVID-19, enrolled during active disease. The donor label of this sample is uncertain. Both conserved end residues are part of each CDR3. D genes are given only for firm matches. Only some rows state a clone size, as once, few, many or a class for expanded clones.

abundance: -
j_gene: TRBJ2-3
d_gene: -
v_gene: TRBV19
CDR3aa: CASSWAGIRGPDTQYF
CDR3nt: TGTGCCAGTAGTTGGGCGGGCATCAGAGGGCCAGATACGCAGTATTTT

abundance: -
j_gene: TRBJ1-2
d_gene: TRBD1
v_gene: TRBV25-1
CDR3aa: CASSVRTGVYGYTF
CDR3nt: TGTGCCAGCAGTGTAAGGACAGGGGTCTATGGCTACACCTTC

abundance: few
j_gene: TRBJ2-1
d_gene: TRBD2
v_gene: TRBV6-2/TRBV6-3
CDR3aa: CASSYGAPSGRARNEQFF
CDR3nt: TGTGCCAGCAGTTATGGGGCCCCAAGCGGGAGGGCGAGGAATGAGCAGTTCTTC

abundance: -
j_gene: TRBJ2-1
d_gene: TRBD2
v_gene: TRBV6-2/TRBV6-3
CDR3aa: CASSSPASSGSNEQFF
CDR3nt: TGTGCCAGCAGTTCTCCCGCGTCTAGCGGGTCCAATGAGCAGTTCTTC

abundance: once
j_gene: TRBJ1-2
d_gene: -
v_gene: TRBV7-8
CDR3aa: CASSPQGSNYGYTF
CDR3nt: TGTGCCAGCAGCCCTCAGGGCTCAAACTATGGCTACACCTTC

abundance: once
j_gene: TRBJ2-7
d_gene: TRBD1
v_gene: TRBV6-1
CDR3aa: CASSEAGTGVYEQYF
CDR3nt: TGTGCCAGCAGTGAAGCTGGGACAGGGGTCTACGAGCAGTACTTC

abundance: -
j_gene: TRBJ2-1
d_gene: TRBD2
v_gene: TRBV10-1
CDR3aa: CASSEKTASGSLTYNEQFF
CDR3nt: TGCGCCAGCAGTGAGAAAACGGCTAGCGGGAGCTTAACCTACAATGAGCAGTTCTTC

abundance: once
j_gene: TRBJ1-2
d_gene: -
v_gene: TRBV4-1
CDR3aa: CASSTLRVYGYTF
CDR3nt: TGCGCCAGCAGCACCCTGCGGGTCTATGGCTACACCTTC

abundance: -
j_gene: TRBJ1-4
d_gene: -
v_gene: TRBV5-6
CDR3aa: CASSLSQVGPNEKLFF
CDR3nt: TGTGCCAGCAGCTTGAGCCAGGTTGGCCCTAATGAAAAACTGTTTTTT

abundance: -
j_gene: TRBJ1-4
d_gene: -
v_gene: TRBV29-1
CDR3aa: CSVEDWRGGTNEKLFF
CDR3nt: TGCAGCGTTGAAGATTGGCGGGGCGGAACTAATGAAAAACTGTTTTTT

abundance: -
j_gene: TRBJ1-4
d_gene: TRBD1
v_gene: TRBV27
CDR3aa: CASSFTTGTGGEKLFF
CDR3nt: TGTGCCAGCAGTTTCACCACCGGGACAGGCGGTGAAAAACTGTTTTTT

abundance: -
j_gene: TRBJ2-1
d_gene: TRBD2
v_gene: TRBV4-3
CDR3aa: CASSQDGGGFNNEQFF
CDR3nt: TGCGCCAGCAGCCAAGATGGCGGGGGTTTTAACAATGAGCAGTTCTTC

abundance: -
j_gene: TRBJ1-2
d_gene: -
v_gene: TRBV7-6
CDR3aa: CASSMDRDGYTF
CDR3nt: TGTGCCAGCAGCATGGACAGAGATGGCTACACCTTC

abundance: -
j_gene: TRBJ2-2
d_gene: TRBD2
v_gene: TRBV6-6
CDR3aa: CASSYREGTGELFF
CDR3nt: TGTGCCAGCAGTTACAGGGAGGGCACCGGGGAGCTGTTTTTT

abundance: -
j_gene: TRBJ1-2
d_gene: -
v_gene: TRBV5-8
CDR3aa: CASSFFTSSHYGYTF
CDR3nt: TGTGCCAGCAGCTTCTTTACATCGTCTCACTATGGCTACACCTTC

abundance: few
j_gene: TRBJ2-5
d_gene: -
v_gene: TRBV5-1
CDR3aa: CATKDRQQETQYF
CDR3nt: TGCGCCACCAAGGACAGACAACAAGAGACCCAGTACTTC

abundance: many
j_gene: TRBJ2-3
d_gene: TRBD2
v_gene: TRBV20-1
CDR3aa: CSASGRTSGRFSTDTQYF
CDR3nt: TGCAGTGCTAGTGGGAGAACTAGCGGGAGATTTAGCACAGATACGCAGTATTTT

abundance: -
j_gene: TRBJ1-2
d_gene: -
v_gene: TRBV6-5
CDR3aa: CASSYRHTTGRGGYTF
CDR3nt: TGTGCCAGCAGTTACCGTCATACCACAGGGCGAGGTGGCTACACCTTC

abundance: once
j_gene: TRBJ2-7
d_gene: -
v_gene: TRBV5-1
CDR3aa: CASSLLPGVSYEQYF
CDR3nt: TGCGCCAGCAGCTTATTGCCAGGGGTCTCCTACGAGCAGTACTTC

abundance: -
j_gene: TRBJ1-1
d_gene: -
v_gene: TRBV11-3
CDR3aa: CASSRGYTEAFF
CDR3nt: TGTGCCAGCAGCAGGGGGTACACTGAAGCTTTCTTT

abundance: -
j_gene: TRBJ1-5
d_gene: -
v_gene: TRBV28
CDR3aa: CASSLSGIRGVVSQPQHF
CDR3nt: TGTGCCAGCAGTTTATCGGGGATACGGGGGGTGGTCAGTCAGCCCCAGCATTTT

abundance: -
j_gene: TRBJ2-3
d_gene: -
v_gene: TRBV6-4
CDR3aa: CASSDSESQADTQYF
CDR3nt: TGTGCCAGCAGTGACTCGGAGAGTCAAGCAGATACGCAGTATTTT

abundance: -
j_gene: TRBJ2-5
d_gene: TRBD2
v_gene: TRBV9
CDR3aa: CASSVGPGRGETQYF
CDR3nt: TGTGCCAGCAGCGTAGGGCCGGGGCGGGGGGAGACCCAGTACTTC

abundance: -
j_gene: TRBJ2-3
d_gene: TRBD1
v_gene: TRBV28
CDR3aa: CASRGPYRGGEDTQYF
CDR3nt: TGTGCCAGCAGGGGTCCGTACAGGGGTGGTGAAGATACGCAGTATTTT

abundance: -
j_gene: TRBJ1-2
d_gene: TRBD1
v_gene: TRBV10-3
CDR3aa: CAIRGTSVDPGQGDSGYTF
CDR3nt: TGTGCCATCAGGGGTACCTCAGTAGATCCGGGACAGGGAGACTCTGGCTACACCTTC

abundance: -
j_gene: TRBJ1-5
d_gene: -
v_gene: TRBV12-3/TRBV12-4
CDR3aa: CASSFTDNQPQHF
CDR3nt: TGTGCCAGCAGTTTCACAGACAATCAGCCCCAGCATTTT

abundance: -
j_gene: TRBJ1-1
d_gene: -
v_gene: TRBV6-5
CDR3aa: CASRAGTEAFF
CDR3nt: TGTGCCAGCAGGGCTGGCACTGAAGCTTTCTTT